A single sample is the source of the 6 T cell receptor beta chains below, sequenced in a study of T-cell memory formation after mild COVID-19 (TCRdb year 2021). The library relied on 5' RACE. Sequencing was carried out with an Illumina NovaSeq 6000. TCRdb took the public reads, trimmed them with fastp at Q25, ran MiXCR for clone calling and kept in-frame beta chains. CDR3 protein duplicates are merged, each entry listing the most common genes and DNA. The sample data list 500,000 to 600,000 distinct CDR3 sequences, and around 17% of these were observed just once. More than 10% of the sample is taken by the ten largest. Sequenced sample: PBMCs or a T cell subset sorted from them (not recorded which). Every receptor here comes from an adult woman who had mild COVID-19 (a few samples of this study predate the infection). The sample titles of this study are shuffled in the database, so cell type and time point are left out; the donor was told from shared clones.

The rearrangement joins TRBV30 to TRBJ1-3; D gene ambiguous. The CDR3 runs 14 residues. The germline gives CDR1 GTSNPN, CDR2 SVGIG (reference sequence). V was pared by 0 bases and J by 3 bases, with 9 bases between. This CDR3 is CAWSVQMIGNTIYF. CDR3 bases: TGTGCCTGGAGTGTACAGATGATTGGAAACACCATATATTTT.

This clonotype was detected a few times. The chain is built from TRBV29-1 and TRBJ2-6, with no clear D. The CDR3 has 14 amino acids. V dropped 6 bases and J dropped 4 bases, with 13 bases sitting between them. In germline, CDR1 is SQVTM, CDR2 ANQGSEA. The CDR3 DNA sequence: TGCAGCGTGGCTTCGGGCTACGGGGCCAACGTCCTGACTTTC. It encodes CSVASGYGANVLTF.

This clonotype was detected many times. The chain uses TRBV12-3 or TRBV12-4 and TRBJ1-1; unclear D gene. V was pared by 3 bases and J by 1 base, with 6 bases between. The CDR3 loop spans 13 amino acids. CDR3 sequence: CASSFKQNTEAFF. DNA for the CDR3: TGTGCCAGCAGTTTTAAACAGAACACTGAAGCTTTCTTT.

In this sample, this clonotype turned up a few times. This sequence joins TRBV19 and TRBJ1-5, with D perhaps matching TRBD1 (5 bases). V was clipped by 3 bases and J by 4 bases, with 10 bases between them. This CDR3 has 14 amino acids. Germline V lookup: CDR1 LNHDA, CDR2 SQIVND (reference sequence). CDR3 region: CASSMGRTNQPQHF. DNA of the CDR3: TGTGCCAGTAGTATGGGACGGACTAATCAGCCCCAGCATTTT.

CDR3 residues: CASSLVVGAWSTGELFF. The DNA for the CDR3 is TGTGCCAGCAGCTTAGTTGTGGGGGCATGGAGCACCGGGGAGCTGTTTTTT. The V call is TRBV7-9, the J call TRBJ2-2; tentative D call: TRBD1 (6 bases). Looked up from germline, CDR1 is SEHNR and CDR2 is FQNEAQ (reference sequence). Between the trimmed V and J ends, which lost 1 base and 4 bases, there was a span of 16 bases. This CDR3 has 17 residues.

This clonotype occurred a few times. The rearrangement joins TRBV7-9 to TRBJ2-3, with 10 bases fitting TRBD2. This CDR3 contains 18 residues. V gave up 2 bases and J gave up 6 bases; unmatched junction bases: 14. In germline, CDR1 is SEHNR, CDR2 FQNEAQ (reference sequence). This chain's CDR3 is CASSLLIAGGLPSDTQYF. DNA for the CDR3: TGTGCCAGCAGCTTACTAATAGCGGGGGGCCTACCTTCGGATACGCAGTATTTT.